The count of the clone carrying this TCR beta chain is one. The record originates from a study of blood T cell repertoires in COVID-19. Germline V CDR1 and CDR2: SNHLY, FYNNEI. The CDR3 is made up of 13 amino acids. The V gene lost 8 bases and the J gene lost 1 base, with 11 bases spanning the gap. Sequencing used immunoSEQ multiplex PCR; TCRdb keeps in-frame clones, though not all of them. The sample yields roughly 65,000 clones, more than 80% seen once. The clonotype originates from an elderly woman with active or convalescent COVID-19. The material sequenced was peripheral blood. The V call is TRBV2, the J call TRBJ1-2; no definite D call. The CDR3 region has the DNA TGTGCCAGCGGAGGGATTTTTAACTATGGCTACACCTTC. As protein: CASGGIFNYGYTF.